This T cell receptor (beta chain) was recovered during a study of vaccination and CD4 T cells after COVID-19. Study details: Cells were stimulated with overlapping spike peptide pools from SARS-CoV-2, HCoV-NL63, HCoV-OC43 and HCoV-229E. Study-wide results and limits: Only post-vaccination samples contained a median approximately 90% of the reactive clones in convalescent patients.

This clonotype was seen more than once but under ten times. Its antigen is not known. The treatment denotes: roughly 10-day PBMC culture with coronavirus spike peptide pools or control peptides (ViraFEST assay). ViraFEST relied on peptide pools to expand antigen-specific T cells; the TCRs were sequenced afterward. Positive PCR results dated from March to December 2020, before the US Alpha, Beta and Delta variants. This CDR3 region has 17 residues. V lost 0 bases, J lost 5 bases, and 19 bases lay in between. The germline V gene has CDR1 DFQATT and CDR2 SNEGSKA (reference sequence). Cultured CD4+ T-cell DNA underwent Oncomine TCR Beta short-read sequencing. TCRdb used MiXCR to reprocess the PCR reads, holding one entry per CDR3 protein. The sample includes 17,000 or so distinct CDR3 sequences, around two fifths seen only once; the top ten take over 5.5%.

The material sequenced was CD4+ T cells from blood, cultured in vitro, taken before SARS-CoV-2 vaccination. The sequence derives from a human donor who had recovered from COVID-19. The genes are TRBV20-1 and TRBJ2-2; D possibly uses TRBD1 or TRBD2 (5 bases each). The CDR3 DNA reads as TGCAGTGCTAGAGATGGGTCCGCAGGGACCTTAACCGGGGAGCTGTTTTTT. Translating gives CSARDGSAGTLTGELFF.